One sample yielded the 11 T cell receptor beta chains listed below, sequenced in a study of neurological immune-mediated disorders. Time point described: longitudinal time-point 2. TCRdb reprocessed the 5' RACE reads with MiXCR, giving one entry per CDR3 protein. The sample consists of roughly 34,000 distinct CDR3 sequences, more than 10% of them appearing once. The specimen sequenced was PBMCs. All receptors derive from a woman aged 40 to 50 in good health.

This clonotype was found many times. The rearrangement joins TRBV6-5 to TRBJ2-2; D remains unclear. Germline V gene lookup returns CDR1 MNHEY and CDR2 SVGAGI. V lost 4 bases to trimming and J lost 1 base, with 7 bases between them. The CDR3 has 14 amino acids. As DNA, the CDR3 is TGTGCCAGCAGTTTCACGAGGAACACCGGGGAGCTGTTTTTT. Translated: CASSFTRNTGELFF.

This chain connects TRBV18 to TRBJ1-2; 9 bases align to TRBD1. After removal of 4 bases from V and 6 bases from J, the junction contained 3 bases not matched to a gene. This CDR3 spans 13 amino acids. Germline loops: CDR1 KGHSH, CDR2 LQKENI. DNA of the CDR3: TGTGCCAGCTCACAGACAGGGGGTGATGGCTACACCTTC. The encoded protein is CASSQTGGDGYTF. Using reference TRBV18 and TRBJ1-2 for the parts outside the CDR3, the full variable domain is NAGVMQNPRHLVRRRGQEARLRCSPMKGHSHVYWYRQLPEEGLKFMVYLQKENIIDESGMPKERFSAEFPKEGPSILRIQQVVRGDSAAYFCASSQTGGDGYTFGSGTRLTVV.

This clonotype showed up many times. The genes are TRBV6-6 and TRBJ2-6; 7 bases fit TRBD2. Per the germline V gene, CDR1 is MNHNY and CDR2 is SVGAGI (reference sequence). J lost 0 bases, V lost 7 bases, and 12 bases had no gene match. CDR3 length: 18 amino acids. The CDR3 region has the DNA TGTGCCAGCACCTTAGACTGGGGGGGATCCTCTGGGGCCAACGTCCTGACTTTC. Amino acids: CASTLDWGGSSGANVLTF.

This clonotype was picked up many times. The chain carries TRBV5-5 and TRBJ2-1; TRBD2 agrees at 7 bases. The V and J ends lost 1 base and 7 bases, in that order; junction bases with no gene match: 8. The length of the CDR3 is 15 residues. Germline V gives CDR1 SGHKS, CDR2 YYEKEE (reference sequence). The CDR3 DNA reads as TGTGCCAGCAGCTTGTGGTGGGAGGGCCGGAATGAGCAGTTCTTC. Translation: CASSLWWEGRNEQFF.

This clonotype was counted ten times or more. The chain carries TRBV20-1 and TRBJ2-3, with D possibly TRBD2 on 6 matching bases. In germline, CDR1 is DFQATT, CDR2 SNEGSKA (reference sequence). This CDR3 region has 15 residues. V was trimmed by 1 base and J by 2 bases, leaving 13 bases between them. The CDR3 sequence: CSARGPSDYTDTQYF. CDR3 coding DNA: TGCAGTGCTAGAGGACCTAGCGACTACACAGATACGCAGTATTTT.

The table lists this clonotype with many counts. V and J are TRBV6-1 and TRBJ1-3; D unresolved. This CDR3 spans 15 amino acids. V was pared by 8 bases and J by 0 bases, with 14 bases between. CDR1 is MNHNS, CDR2 SASEGT, per germline. CDR3 protein: CASVGDFLSGNTIYF. The CDR3 coding sequence is TGTGCCAGCGTTGGGGATTTCCTCTCTGGAAACACCATATATTTT.

This clonotype occurred many times. The rearrangement links TRBV3-1 to TRBJ1-1; 12 bases match TRBD1. The germline V gene encodes CDR1 LGHDT and CDR2 YNNKEL (reference sequence). The CDR3 consists of 17 residues. J was trimmed by 6 bases and V by 4 bases; bases with no gene match: 12. DNA of the CDR3: TGTGCCAGCAGCCCCGTCCCGGGACAGGGGGCGCGGTCTGAAGCTTTCTTT. Translating it yields CASSPVPGQGARSEAFF.

This clonotype has at least ten counts. The chain links TRBV10-3 to TRBJ1-1; TRBD1 is a possible D gene (6 bases). V was clipped by 4 bases and J by 0 bases, with 12 bases between them. The CDR3 has 15 residues. The germline gives CDR1 ENHRY, CDR2 SYGVKD. The CDR3 spells CAISAQGPVNTEAFF. Written as DNA, the CDR3 is TGTGCCATCAGTGCCCAGGGGCCAGTGAACACTGAAGCTTTCTTT.

This clonotype showed up many times. The chain couples TRBV7-9 to TRBJ1-1; TRBD1 agrees at 9 bases. V gave up 5 bases and J gave up 5 bases; unmatched junction bases: 6. Germline V CDR1 and CDR2: SEHNR, FQNEAQ (reference sequence). This CDR3 spans 14 amino acids. For the CDR3, the DNA is TGTGCCAGCAGCCGACAGGGGGGGACGACTGAAGCTTTCTTT. Its protein is CASSRQGGTTEAFF.

Many counts were recorded for this clonotype. The gene calls are TRBV6-2 or TRBV6-3 and TRBJ2-7; no clear D gene. Trimming removed 6 bases from V and 3 bases from J, with 18 bases in between. Germline values: CDR1 MNHEY, CDR2 SVGEGT. This CDR3 has 15 residues. The CDR3 sequence is CASSPPLAPLYEQYF. For the CDR3, the DNA is TGTGCCAGCAGCCCACCCCTTGCGCCCCTCTACGAGCAGTACTTC.

The gene calls are TRBV12-3 or TRBV12-4 and TRBJ2-3; no clear D gene. V lost 5 bases and J 2 bases, leaving 14 bases between the germline ends. The CDR3 loop spans 15 amino acids. CDR3 in amino acids: CASSPEGSITDTQYF. The CDR3, as DNA: TGTGCCAGCAGTCCCGAAGGGTCGATCACAGATACGCAGTATTTT.